The TCR beta chain under discussion was sequenced for a study of T cells in Graves' hyperthyroidism and ophthalmopathy. Researchers took RNA transcripts and amplified the TCR beta CDR3 regions from them. HTBI primers were employed in a first-round RT-PCR of the TCR CDR3. TCRdb fed the multiplex PCR reads into MiXCR, producing one record per CDR3 protein. There are about 500,000 distinct CDR3 sequences in the sample; about 46% occur only once, and 44% lies in the top ten. This clonotype was seen ten or more times. This clonotype was sampled from an adult woman with Graves' disease, either hyperthyroidism or ophthalmopathy (not recorded which). The sequencing sample was made of peripheral blood or thyroid tissue (not recorded which).

The CDR3 bases are TGTGCCATCAGTGTTTCGGACAGGGACACTGAAGCTTTCTTT. Protein: CAISVSDRDTEAFF. The chain employs TRBV10-3 and TRBJ1-1, with 8 bases fitting TRBD1. The germline CDR1 and CDR2 sequences are ENHRY and SYGVKD. The CDR3 runs 14 residues. The ends lost 4 bases at V and 3 bases at J; junction bases unmatched: 4.